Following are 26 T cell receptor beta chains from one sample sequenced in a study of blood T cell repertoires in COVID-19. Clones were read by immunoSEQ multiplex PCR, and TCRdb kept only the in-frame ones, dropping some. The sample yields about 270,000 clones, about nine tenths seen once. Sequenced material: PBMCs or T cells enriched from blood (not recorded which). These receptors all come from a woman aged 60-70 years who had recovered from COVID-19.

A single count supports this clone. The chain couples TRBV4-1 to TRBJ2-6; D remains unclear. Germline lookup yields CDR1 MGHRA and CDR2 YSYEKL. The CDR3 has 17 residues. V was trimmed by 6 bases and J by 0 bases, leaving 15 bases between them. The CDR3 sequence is CASSQNPSPSGANVLTF. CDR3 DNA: TGCGCCAGCAGTCAAAACCCGAGCCCCTCTGGGGCCAACGTCCTGACTTTC.

CDR3 bases: TGTGCCACCCGGGGTTCGGCTAATGAAAAACTGTTTTTT. Its translation: CATRGSANEKLFF. This sequence joins TRBV24-1 and TRBJ1-4; no clear D gene. CDR1 and CDR2 from the germline V gene are KGHDR and SFDVKD. The CDR3 runs 13 residues. Between the trimmed V and J ends, which lost 9 bases and 3 bases, there was a span of 10 bases.

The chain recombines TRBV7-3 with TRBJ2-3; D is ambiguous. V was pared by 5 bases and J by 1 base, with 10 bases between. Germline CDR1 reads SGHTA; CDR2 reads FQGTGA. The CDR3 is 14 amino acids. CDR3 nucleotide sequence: TGTGCCAGCAGCCTCGGAGAGGGCACAGATACGCAGTATTTT. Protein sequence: CASSLGEGTDTQYF.

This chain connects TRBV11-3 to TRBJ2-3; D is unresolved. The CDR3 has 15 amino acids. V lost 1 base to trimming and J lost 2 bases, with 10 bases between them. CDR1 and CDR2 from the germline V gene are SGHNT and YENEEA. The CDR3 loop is CASSLGAGPTDTQYF. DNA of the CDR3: TGTGCCAGCAGCTTAGGGGCAGGCCCCACAGATACGCAGTATTTT.

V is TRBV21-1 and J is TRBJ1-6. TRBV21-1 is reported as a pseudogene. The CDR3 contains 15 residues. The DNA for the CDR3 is TGTGCCAGCAGCAAAGAGGAGTCGGATAATTCACCCCTCCACTTT. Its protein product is CASSKEESDNSPLHF.

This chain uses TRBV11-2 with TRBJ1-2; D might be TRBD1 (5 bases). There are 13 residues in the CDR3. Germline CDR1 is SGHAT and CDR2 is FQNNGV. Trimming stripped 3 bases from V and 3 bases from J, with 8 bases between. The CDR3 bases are TGTGCCAGCAGCTTCGGGGGTGACTATGGCTACACCTTC. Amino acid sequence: CASSFGGDYGYTF.

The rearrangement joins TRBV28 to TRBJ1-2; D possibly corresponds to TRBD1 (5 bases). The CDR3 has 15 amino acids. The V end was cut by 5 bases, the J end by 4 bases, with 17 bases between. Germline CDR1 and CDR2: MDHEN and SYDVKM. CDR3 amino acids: CASSAYYDSPYGYTF. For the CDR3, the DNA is TGTGCCAGCAGTGCCTACTATGACAGTCCCTATGGCTACACCTTC.

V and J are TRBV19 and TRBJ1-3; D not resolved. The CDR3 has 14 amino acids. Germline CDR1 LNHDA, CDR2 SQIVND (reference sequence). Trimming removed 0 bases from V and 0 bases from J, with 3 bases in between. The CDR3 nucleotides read TGTGCCAGTAGTATAGATCTCTCTGGAAACACCATATATTTT. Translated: CASSIDLSGNTIYF.

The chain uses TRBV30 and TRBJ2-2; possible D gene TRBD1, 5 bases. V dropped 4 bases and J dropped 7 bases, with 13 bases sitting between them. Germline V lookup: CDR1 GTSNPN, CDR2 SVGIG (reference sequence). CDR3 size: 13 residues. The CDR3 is CAWNTRVHGELFF. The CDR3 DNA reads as TGTGCCTGGAATACCAGGGTCCACGGGGAGCTGTTTTTT.

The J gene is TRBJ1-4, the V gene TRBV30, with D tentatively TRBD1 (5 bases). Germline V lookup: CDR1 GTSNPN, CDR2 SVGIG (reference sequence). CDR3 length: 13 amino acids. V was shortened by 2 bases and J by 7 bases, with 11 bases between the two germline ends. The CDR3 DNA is TGTGCCTGGAGTAGGGGCCCCTTTGAAAAACTGTTTTTT. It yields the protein CAWSRGPFEKLFF.

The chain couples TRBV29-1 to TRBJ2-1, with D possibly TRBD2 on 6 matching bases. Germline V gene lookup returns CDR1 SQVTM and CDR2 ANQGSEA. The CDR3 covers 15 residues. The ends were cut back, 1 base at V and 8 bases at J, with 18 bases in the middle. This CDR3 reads CSVEARQPGEDEQFF. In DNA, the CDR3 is TGCAGCGTTGAAGCCAGGCAGCCGGGGGAGGATGAGCAGTTCTTC.

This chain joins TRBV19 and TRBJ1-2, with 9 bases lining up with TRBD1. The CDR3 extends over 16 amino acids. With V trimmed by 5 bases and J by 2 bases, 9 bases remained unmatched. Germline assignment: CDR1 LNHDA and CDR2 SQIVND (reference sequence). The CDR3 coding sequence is TGTGCCAGTAGTGCTACGGGACAGGGTTTCAACTATGGCTACACCTTC. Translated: CASSATGQGFNYGYTF.

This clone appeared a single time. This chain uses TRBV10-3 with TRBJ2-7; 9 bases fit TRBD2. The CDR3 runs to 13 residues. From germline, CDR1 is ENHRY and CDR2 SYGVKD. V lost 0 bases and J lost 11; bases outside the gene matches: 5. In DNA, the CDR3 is TGTGCCATCAGTGAGTCTCCTAGCGGGGTCAAGTACTTC. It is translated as CAISESPSGVKYF.

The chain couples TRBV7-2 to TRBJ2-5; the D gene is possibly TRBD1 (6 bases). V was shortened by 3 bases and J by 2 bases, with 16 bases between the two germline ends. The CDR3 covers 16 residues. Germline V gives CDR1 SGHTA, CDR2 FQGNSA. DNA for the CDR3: TGTGCCAGCAGCTTTCCCCCGGACAGTCTACAAGAGACCCAGTACTTC. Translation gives CASSFPPDSLQETQYF. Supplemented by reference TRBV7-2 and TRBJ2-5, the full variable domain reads GAGVSQSPSNKVTEKGKDVELRCDPISGHTALYWYRQSLGQGLEFLIYFQGNSAPDKSGLPSDRFSAERTGGSVSTLTIQRTQQEDSAVYLCASSFPPDSLQETQYFGPGTRLLVL.

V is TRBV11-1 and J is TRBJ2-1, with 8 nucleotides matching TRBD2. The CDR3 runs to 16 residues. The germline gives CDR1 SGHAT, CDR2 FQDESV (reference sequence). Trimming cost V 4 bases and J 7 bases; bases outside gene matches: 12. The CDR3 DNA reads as TGTGCCAGCAGCTCACCCTCAGGGACTAGGGTTAATGAGCAGTTCTTC. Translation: CASSSPSGTRVNEQFF.

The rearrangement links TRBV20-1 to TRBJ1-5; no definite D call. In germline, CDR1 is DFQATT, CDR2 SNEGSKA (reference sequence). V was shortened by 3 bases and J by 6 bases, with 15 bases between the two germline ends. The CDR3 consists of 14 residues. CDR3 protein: CSASRRAGGQPQHF. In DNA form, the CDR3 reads TGCAGTGCTAGTAGAAGGGCGGGCGGTCAGCCCCAGCATTTT.

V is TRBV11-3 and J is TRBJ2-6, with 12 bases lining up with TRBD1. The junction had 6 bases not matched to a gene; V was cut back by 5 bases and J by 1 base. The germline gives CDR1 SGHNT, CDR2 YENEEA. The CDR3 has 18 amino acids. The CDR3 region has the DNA TGTGCCAGCAGCGAACCGGGACAGGGGGCGTCTGGGGCCAACGTCCTGACTTTC. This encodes CASSEPGQGASGANVLTF.

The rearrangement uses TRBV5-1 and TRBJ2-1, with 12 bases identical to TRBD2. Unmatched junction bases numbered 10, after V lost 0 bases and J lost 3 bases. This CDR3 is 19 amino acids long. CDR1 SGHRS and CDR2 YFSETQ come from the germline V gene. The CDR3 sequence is CASSLVVTSGSVVYNEQFF. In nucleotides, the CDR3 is TGCGCCAGCAGCTTGGTCGTGACTAGCGGGAGTGTAGTCTACAATGAGCAGTTCTTC. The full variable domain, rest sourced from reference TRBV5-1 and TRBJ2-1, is KAGVTQTPRYLIKTRGQQVTLSCSPISGHRSVSWYQQTPGQGLQFLFEYFSETQRNKGNFPGRFSGRQFSNSRSEMNVSTLELGDSALYLCASSLVVTSGSVVYNEQFFGPGTRLTVL.

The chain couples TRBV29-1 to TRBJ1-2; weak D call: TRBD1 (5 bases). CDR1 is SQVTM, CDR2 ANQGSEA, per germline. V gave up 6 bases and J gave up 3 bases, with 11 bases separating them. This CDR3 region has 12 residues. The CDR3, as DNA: TGCAGCGTGCTGCAGGGTGACTATGGCTACACCTTC. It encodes CSVLQGDYGYTF.

The CDR3 region has the DNA TGTGCCAGTAGTACAACTGTCGTATATGGCTACACCTTC. Translation: CASSTTVVYGYTF. The V call is TRBV19, the J call TRBJ1-2; D ambiguous. This CDR3 comprises 13 residues. V lost 4 bases, J lost 5 bases, and 11 bases lay in between. CDR1 and CDR2 (germline): LNHDA, SQIVND (reference sequence).

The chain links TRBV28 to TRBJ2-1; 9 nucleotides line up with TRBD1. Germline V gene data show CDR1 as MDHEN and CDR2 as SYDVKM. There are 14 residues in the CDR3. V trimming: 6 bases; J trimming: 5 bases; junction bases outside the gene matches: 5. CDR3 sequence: CASSPGDRDNEQFF. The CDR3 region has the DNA TGTGCCAGCAGCCCTGGGGACAGGGACAATGAGCAGTTCTTC.

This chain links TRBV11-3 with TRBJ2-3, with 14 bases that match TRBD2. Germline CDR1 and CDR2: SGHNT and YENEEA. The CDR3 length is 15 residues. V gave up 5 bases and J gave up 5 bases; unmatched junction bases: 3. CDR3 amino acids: CASSPGLAGGDTQYF. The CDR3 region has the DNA TGTGCCAGCAGCCCCGGACTAGCGGGAGGAGATACGCAGTATTTT. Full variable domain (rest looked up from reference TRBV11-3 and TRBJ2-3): EAGVVQSPRYKIIEKKQPVAFWCNPISGHNTLYWYLQNLGQGPELLIRYENEEAVDDSQLPKDRFSAERLKGVDSTLKIQPAELGDSAVYLCASSPGLAGGDTQYFGPGTRLTVL.

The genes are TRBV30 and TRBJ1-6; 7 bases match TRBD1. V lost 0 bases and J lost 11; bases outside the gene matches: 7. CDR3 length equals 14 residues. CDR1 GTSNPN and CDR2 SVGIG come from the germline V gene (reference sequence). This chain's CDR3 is CAWSVLEGAAPLHF. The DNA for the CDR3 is TGTGCCTGGAGTGTACTAGAGGGGGCTGCACCCCTCCACTTT.

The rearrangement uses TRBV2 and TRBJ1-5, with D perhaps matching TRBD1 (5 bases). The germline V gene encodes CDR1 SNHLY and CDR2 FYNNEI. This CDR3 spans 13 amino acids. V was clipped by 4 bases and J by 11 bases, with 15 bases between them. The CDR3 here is CASSGQPDGAQHF. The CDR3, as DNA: TGTGCCAGCAGTGGACAGCCCGATGGAGCCCAGCATTTT.

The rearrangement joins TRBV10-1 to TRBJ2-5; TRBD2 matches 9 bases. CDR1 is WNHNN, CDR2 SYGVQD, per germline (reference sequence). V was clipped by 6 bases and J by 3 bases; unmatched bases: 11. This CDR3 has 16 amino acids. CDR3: CASSPGVAGEKETQYF. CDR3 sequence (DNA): TGCGCCAGCAGCCCCGGGGTAGCGGGAGAAAAAGAGACCCAGTACTTC.

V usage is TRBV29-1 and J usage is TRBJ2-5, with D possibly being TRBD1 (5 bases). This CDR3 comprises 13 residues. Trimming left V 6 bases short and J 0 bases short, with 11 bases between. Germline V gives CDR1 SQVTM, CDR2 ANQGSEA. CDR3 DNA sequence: TGCAGCGTGGGGCCCGGGTACCAAGAGACCCAGTACTTC. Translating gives CSVGPGYQETQYF. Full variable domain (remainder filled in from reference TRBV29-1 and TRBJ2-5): SAVISQKPSRDICQRGTSLTIQCQVDSQVTMMFWYRQQPGQSLTLIATANQGSEATYESGFVIDKFPISRPNLTFSTLTVSNMSPEDSSIYLCSVGPGYQETQYFGPGTRLLVL.